This TCR beta chain originates from a study of shared clonotypes between healthy human individuals. Looking at the study overall: CD4 naive and memory got three plates each, CD8 naive two, CD8 memory one.

TCRdb keeps only in-frame clones here, not all; method: immunoSEQ multiplex PCR. This repertoire shows about 2.1 million clones, just under 95% found once; its top ten account for around 1.7%. Findings and caveats of the study: Roughly 5% of naive CD4 clonotypes were common to a few donors. Rarefaction indicated that sorted-subset sequencing remained incomplete although depth was large.

Naive CD8 cells lacked CD45RO and underwent positive selection for CCR7, leaving out terminally differentiated effector memory CD45RA+ cells. Among the donors, all were Caucasian adults who lived in Nashville, Tennessee. On this clone: Its antigen is still unknown.

Sequenced input: naive CD8+ T cells from PBMCs. This sequence originates from a man aged 18 to 29 in good health. Some clones in this sample may be carry-over from other donors' samples.

CDR3 sequence: CASSLRQTNSPLHF. The CDR3 nucleotides read TGCGCCAGCAGCCTACGACAGACTAATTCACCCCTCCACTTT. V and J are TRBV4-1 and TRBJ1-6, with D perhaps TRBD1 (5 bases). The V end was cut by 4 bases, the J end by 6 bases, with 10 bases between. CDR3 length equals 14 residues. Germline V gene lookup returns CDR1 MGHRA and CDR2 YSYEKL.